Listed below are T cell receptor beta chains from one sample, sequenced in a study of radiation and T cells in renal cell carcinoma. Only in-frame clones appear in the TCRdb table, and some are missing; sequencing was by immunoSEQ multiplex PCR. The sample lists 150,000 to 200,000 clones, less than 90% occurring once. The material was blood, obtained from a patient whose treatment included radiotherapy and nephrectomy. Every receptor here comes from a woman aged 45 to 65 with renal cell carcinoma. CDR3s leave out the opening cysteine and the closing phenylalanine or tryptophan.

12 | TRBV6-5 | ASSIGQMNTEAF
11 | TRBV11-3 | ASSFSQGSGYT
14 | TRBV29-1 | SVELQQGVSYNEQF
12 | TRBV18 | ASSPDRGSYEQY
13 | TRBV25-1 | ASSEFLAGHYEQY
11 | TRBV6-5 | ASQQGVTTEAF
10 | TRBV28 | ASNLRTGELF
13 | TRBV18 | ASSPQKGIYNEQF
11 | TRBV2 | ASSTDLPYEQY
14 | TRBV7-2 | ASSAQGRTDTDTQY
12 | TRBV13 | ASSIGQANTEAF
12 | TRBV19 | ASSIRHDADTQY
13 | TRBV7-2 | ASSLAANREYEQY
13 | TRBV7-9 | ASSADRGRSTEAF
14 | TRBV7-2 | ASSLGSDRGLGKLF
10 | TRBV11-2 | ASSFLGDTQY
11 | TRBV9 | ASSVGESYEQY
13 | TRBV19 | ASSIALRGNEKLF
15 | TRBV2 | ASSPGTSGGFQETQY
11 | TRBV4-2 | ASSAPHTGELF
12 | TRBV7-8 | ASSFRRADSPLH
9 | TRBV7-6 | ASSLANRAI
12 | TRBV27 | ASNRGLDTGELF
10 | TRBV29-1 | SVGRGSNEQF
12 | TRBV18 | ASSPTRGSGEQF
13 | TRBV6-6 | ASTRDQGGNQPQH
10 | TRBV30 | AWSVPAGPQH
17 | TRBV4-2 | ASSQDLNQGAATGYGYT
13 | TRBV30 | AWGTGPGFAYEQY
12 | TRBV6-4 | ASSVVAGEGEQY
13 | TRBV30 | AWRGGGAWNNEQF
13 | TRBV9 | ASSGSKGWQDTQY
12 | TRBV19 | ASTTGLANYGYT
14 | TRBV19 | ASSIGGSSYNSPLH
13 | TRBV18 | ASSPQGQPNEKLF
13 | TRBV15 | ATSRVFGKNTEAF
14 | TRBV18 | ASSPATSGAYNEQF
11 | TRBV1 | TSSHLNKYEQY
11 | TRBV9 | ASSVGGDTEAF
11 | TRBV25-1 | ASSFSVNTEAF
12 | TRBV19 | ASSISSGGPEAF
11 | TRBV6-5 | ASSRDRAYEQY
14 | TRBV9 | ASSVVGKLEGNTIY
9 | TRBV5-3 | ARSSTGEQY